Listed below are T cell receptor beta chains from one sample, sequenced in a study of response to subunit inactivated influenza vaccine. From the RT-PCR reads, TCRdb called clonotypes with MiXCR, one entry per CDR3 protein. The top ten hold roughly a tenth of the sample, which has roughly 290,000 distinct CDR3 sequences, 20% to 25% seen once. The sequences come from PBMCs from blood, collected about 20 months after vaccination. These receptors were obtained from a man aged 50-75 years who received an inactivated influenza vaccine. The CDR3 runs from the conserved cysteine through the conserved F or W. The order of the fields is D gene, J gene, V gene, clone size, CDR3 DNA, CDR3 protein. The D gene is left open where the match is weak. Clone size appears in some rows only: once, few, many, or a class for an expanded clone.

>TRBD1|TRBJ1-2|TRBV4-3|-
TGCGCCAGCAGCCTAAGAGGAGGGGGCGCAGGGGGCTACACCTTC
CASSLRGGGAGGYTF
>TRBD1|TRBJ1-1|TRBV20-1|many
TGCAGTGGAAGGACAGGATCGTTCCCCAATGAAGCTTTCTTT
CSGRTGSFPNEAFF
>TRBD1|TRBJ2-1|TRBV29-1|-
TGCAGCGGCTCCCGGGACAGCTACAATGAGCAGTTCTTC
CSGSRDSYNEQFF
>-|TRBJ1-2|TRBV4-1|many
TGCGCCAGCAGCGGGGACGGTAACTATGGCTACACCTTC
CASSGDGNYGYTF
>TRBD1|TRBJ1-2|TRBV9|few
TGTGCCAGCAGCGTAGGTGGGACAGGGGTCTATGGCTACACCTTC
CASSVGGTGVYGYTF
>TRBD2|TRBJ2-1|TRBV28|-
TGTGCCAGCAGTACCGTGGCGGGAGGGCCTTACAATGAGCAGTTCTTC
CASSTVAGGPYNEQFF
>-|TRBJ1-5|TRBV4-3|many
TGCGCCAGCAGCCAAACGACAGTACGGGGCCAGCCCCAGCATTTT
CASSQTTVRGQPQHF
>-|TRBJ2-4|TRBV5-1|few
TGCGCCAGCAGCTTGGTCTCTTCGCGGTCCGGCGGCATTCAGTACTTC
CASSLVSSRSGGIQYF
>TRBD2|TRBJ2-1|TRBV27|-
TGTGCCAGCACCGGGAGGGGCAATGAGCAGTTCTTC
CASTGRGNEQFF
>-|TRBJ1-5|TRBV18|-
TGTGCCAGCTCGCCTTCACGGATTCTTAGCAATCAGCCCCAGCATTTT
CASSPSRILSNQPQHF
>TRBD1|TRBJ2-3|TRBV5-4|few
TGTGCCAGCAGCTTGGACGCCTTAGGACAGGGGGCAGATACGCAGTATTTT
CASSLDALGQGADTQYF
>-|TRBJ1-3|TRBV16|-
TGTGCCAGCAGCCAAAAAGGATCTTGGGGAAACACCATATATTTT
CASSQKGSWGNTIYF
>TRBD2|TRBJ2-6|TRBV10-3|-
TGTGCCGCCACCCCGGGAGGCTCTGGGGCCAACGTCCTGACTTTC
CAATPGGSGANVLTF
>-|TRBJ2-1|TRBV24-1|-
TGTGCCACCAGTTTTCAGGTTGAGCAGTTCTTC
CATSFQVEQFF
>TRBD1|TRBJ1-1|TRBV7-3|many
TGTGCCAGCAGCCAAGGACAGGGTGGTAGCGCTTTCTTT
CASSQGQGGSAFF
>-|TRBJ1-4|TRBV11-2|few
TGTGCCAGCAGCCGTATTACAGGCGCAACTAATGAAAAACTGTTTTTT
CASSRITGATNEKLFF
>-|TRBJ1-1|TRBV19|few
TGTGCCAGTAGTATAGAGTCGGCCAGAACTGAAGCTTTCTTT
CASSIESARTEAFF